This T cell receptor beta chain was sequenced in a study of shared clonotypes between healthy human individuals. V lost 0 bases, J lost 15 bases, and 7 bases stayed unmatched. Germline V gene sequence: CDR1 MNHEY, CDR2 SMNVEV (reference sequence). The CDR3 length is 13 residues. The table came from immunoSEQ multiplex PCR; TCRdb's copy has only in-frame clones and leaves some out. The sample has under 2.5 million clones, roughly 92% seen once; the top ten hold roughly 0.34%. V usage is TRBV27 and J usage is TRBJ2-1, with 8 positions matching TRBD1. Sequencing input: naive CD4+ T cells from PBMCs. Subset here: CD45RA+ positively selected. This sequence was found in a man aged 18-30 years in good health. Some clones in this sample may be carry-over from other donors' samples. Written as DNA, the CDR3 is TGTGCCAGCAGTTTATCGGACAGGGTCCCTTGGTTCTTC. This sequence encodes CASSLSDRVPWFF.